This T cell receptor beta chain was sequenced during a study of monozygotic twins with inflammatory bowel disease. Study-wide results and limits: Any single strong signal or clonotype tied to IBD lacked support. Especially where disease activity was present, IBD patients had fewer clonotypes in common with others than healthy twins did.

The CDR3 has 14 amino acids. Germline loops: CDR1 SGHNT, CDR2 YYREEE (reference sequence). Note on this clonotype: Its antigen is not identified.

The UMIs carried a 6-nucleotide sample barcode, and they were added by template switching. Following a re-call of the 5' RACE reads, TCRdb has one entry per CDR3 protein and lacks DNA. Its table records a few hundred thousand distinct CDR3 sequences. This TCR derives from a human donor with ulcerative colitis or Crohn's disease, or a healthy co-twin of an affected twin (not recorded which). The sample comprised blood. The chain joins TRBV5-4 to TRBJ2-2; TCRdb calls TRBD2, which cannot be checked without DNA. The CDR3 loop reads CASSGLDYTGELFF.